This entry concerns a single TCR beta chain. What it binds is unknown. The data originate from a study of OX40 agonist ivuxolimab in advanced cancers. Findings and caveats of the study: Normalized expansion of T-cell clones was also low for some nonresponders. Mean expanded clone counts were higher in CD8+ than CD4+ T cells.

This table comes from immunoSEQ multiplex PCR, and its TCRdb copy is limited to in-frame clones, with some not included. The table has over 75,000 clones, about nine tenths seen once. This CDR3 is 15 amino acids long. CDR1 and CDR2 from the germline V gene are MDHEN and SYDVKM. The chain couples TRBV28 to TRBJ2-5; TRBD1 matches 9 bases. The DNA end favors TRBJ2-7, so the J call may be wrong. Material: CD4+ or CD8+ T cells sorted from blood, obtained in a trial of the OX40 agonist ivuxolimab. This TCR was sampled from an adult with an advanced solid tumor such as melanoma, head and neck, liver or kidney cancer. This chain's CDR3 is CATRLQGAGAYEQYF. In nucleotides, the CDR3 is TGTGCCACCCGTTTACAGGGGGCAGGGGCCTACGAGCAGTACTTC.